Listed below are T cell receptor beta chains from one sample, sequenced in a study of T cell responses to AZD1222 COVID-19 vaccine. Here immunoSEQ multiplex PCR was the method, and the copy in TCRdb shows in-frame clones only, minus some. The data show roughly 150,000 clones, around 90% seen once. Sample: peripheral blood, taken 28 days after the second AZD1222 dose. The receptors come from an adult who received the AZD1222 COVID-19 vaccine. CDR3s include the opening cysteine and the closing phenylalanine or tryptophan. The order of the fields is V gene, J gene, clone size, CDR3 length, D gene, CDR3 protein, CDR3 DNA. The D gene is left open where the match is weak. Clone size is shown for a subset of rows, as once, few, many or a class of expanded clone.

v_gene: TRBV7-2; j_gene: TRBJ1-1; abundance: NA; len: 13; d_gene: NA; CDR3aa: CASSLVRQRGAFF; CDR3nt: TGTGCCAGCAGCTTAGTCCGCCAAAGGGGAGCTTTCTTT
v_gene: TRBV27; j_gene: TRBJ1-4; abundance: NA; len: 13; d_gene: TRBD1; CDR3aa: CASSLTGREKLFF; CDR3nt: TGTGCCAGCAGCCTGACAGGGAGAGAAAAACTGTTTTTT
v_gene: TRBV5-4; j_gene: TRBJ1-2; abundance: NA; len: 13; d_gene: TRBD1; CDR3aa: CASSSTGFYGYTF; CDR3nt: TGTGCCAGCAGCTCGACAGGGTTCTATGGCTACACCTTC
v_gene: TRBV6-6; j_gene: TRBJ1-2; abundance: NA; len: 16; d_gene: NA; CDR3aa: CASSYSTGGGNGGYTF; CDR3nt: TGTGCCAGCAGTTACTCCACGGGCGGGGGGAATGGTGGCTACACCTTC
v_gene: TRBV11-2; j_gene: TRBJ2-3; abundance: NA; len: 16; d_gene: TRBD2; CDR3aa: CASSLVTSGFTDTQYF; CDR3nt: TGTGCCAGCAGCTTAGTAACTAGCGGATTCACAGATACGCAGTATTTT
v_gene: TRBV10-3; j_gene: TRBJ2-3; abundance: NA; len: 15; d_gene: NA; CDR3aa: CASGMGPVSTDTQYF; CDR3nt: TGTGCCTCCGGCATGGGGCCAGTCAGCACAGATACGCAGTATTTT
v_gene: TRBV9; j_gene: TRBJ1-2; abundance: NA; len: 12; d_gene: NA; CDR3aa: CASSGGYYGYTF; CDR3nt: TGTGCCAGCAGCGGGGGGTACTATGGCTACACCTTC
v_gene: TRBV29-1; j_gene: TRBJ1-2; abundance: once; len: 14; d_gene: NA; CDR3aa: CSVEDNPGDYGYTF; CDR3nt: TGCAGCGTTGAAGATAATCCAGGTGACTATGGCTACACCTTC
v_gene: TRBV4-3; j_gene: TRBJ2-1; abundance: NA; len: 17; d_gene: NA; CDR3aa: CASSQDRGPQGYNEQFF; CDR3nt: TGCGCCAGCAGCCAAGATAGAGGGCCCCAAGGGTACAATGAGCAGTTCTTC
v_gene: TRBV9; j_gene: TRBJ1-3; abundance: NA; len: 15; d_gene: NA; CDR3aa: CASSVGGTTGNTIYF; CDR3nt: TGTGCCAGCAGCGTAGGTGGAACCACTGGAAACACCATATATTTT
v_gene: TRBV7-9; j_gene: TRBJ2-7; abundance: NA; len: 16; d_gene: TRBD1; CDR3aa: CASSSFPGQGSYEQYF; CDR3nt: TGTGCCAGCAGCTCGTTCCCGGGACAGGGATCCTACGAGCAGTACTTC
v_gene: TRBV6-5; j_gene: TRBJ2-7; abundance: NA; len: 14; d_gene: TRBD1; CDR3aa: CAVRGQLHPYEQYF; CDR3nt: TGTGCCGTACGGGGACAGTTGCACCCCTACGAGCAGTACTTC
v_gene: TRBV7-2; j_gene: TRBJ1-5; abundance: NA; len: 15; d_gene: NA; CDR3aa: CASSSTGQSNQPQHF; CDR3nt: TGTGCCAGCAGCTCCACAGGACAGAGCAATCAGCCCCAGCATTTT
v_gene: TRBV7-9; j_gene: TRBJ2-1; abundance: NA; len: 12; d_gene: NA; CDR3aa: CASSPSGSEQFF; CDR3nt: TGTGCCAGCAGCCCGTCCGGCAGTGAGCAGTTCTTC
v_gene: TRBV7-3; j_gene: TRBJ2-4; abundance: NA; len: 14; d_gene: NA; CDR3aa: CASSQGVGKNIQYF; CDR3nt: TGTGCCAGCAGCCAAGGAGTGGGCAAAAACATTCAGTACTTC